These 20 T cell receptor beta chains originate from one sample sequenced in a study of human T cells and chemical hapten exposure (dated by TCRdb to about 2021). Library generation was performed with RACE. This sample was sequenced with a NextSeq 500. TCRdb reprocessed the public reads (quality trimming at Q25 with fastp, clone calling with MiXCR) and kept in-frame beta chains. Entries that share a CDR3 protein sequence are merged under the most common genes and DNA. The sample table records 84,000 or so distinct CDR3 sequences; roughly a tenth of these occur just once. Clones ranked in the top ten supply around 2.2% of the sample. The sample's time point, from its label and the paper: patch test 1, 2 weeks after DPC sensitization. This sample's treatment or condition label indicates: therapeutic diphenylcyclopropenone sensitization with weekly scalp DPC. Material: whole blood, obtained in connection with sensitization to the hapten diphenylcyclopropenone (DPC). The receptors shown here come from a man between 35 and 55 years old with alopecia areata. Some clones in this sample may be carry-over from other donors' samples.

This clonotype was found a few times. J is TRBJ1-3 and V is TRBV28; no reliable D call. V was clipped by 4 bases and J by 2 bases, with 9 bases between them. Germline V CDR1 and CDR2: MDHEN, SYDVKM. The CDR3 is 14 residues long. The chain's CDR3 is CASSSLGTGNTIYF. The CDR3 DNA is TGTGCCAGCAGTTCTCTGGGGACTGGAAACACCATATATTTT.

In its sample, this clonotype was seen a few times. The chain carries TRBV29-1 and TRBJ2-1; D gene ambiguous. The CDR3 runs 10 residues. Trimming shortened V by 3 bases and J by 5 bases, and 2 bases separated the two germline ends. Germline V gene data show CDR1 as SQVTM and CDR2 as ANQGSEA. Here the CDR3 reads CSVDNNEQFF. The CDR3 bases are TGCAGCGTTGATAACAATGAGCAGTTCTTC.

The V and J genes are TRBV2 and TRBJ2-7, with 8 nucleotides matching TRBD1. The CDR3 runs 14 residues. J lost 6 bases, V lost 4 bases, and 8 bases had no gene match. Germline loops: CDR1 SNHLY, CDR2 FYNNEI. This CDR3 is CASSAQGAVSEQYF. CDR3 nucleotides: TGTGCCAGCAGTGCTCAGGGGGCCGTCTCCGAGCAGTACTTC.

This clonotype turned up a few times. This chain uses TRBV9 with TRBJ2-7, with D unresolved. CDR1 and CDR2 (germline): SGDLS, YYNGEE. V gave up 0 bases and J gave up 1 base, with 14 bases separating them. The CDR3 sequence is 16 residues long. CDR3 amino acids: CASSVEAETLSYEQYF. The DNA for the CDR3 is TGTGCCAGCAGCGTAGAAGCAGAAACATTGTCCTACGAGCAGTACTTC. The full variable domain, rest sourced from reference TRBV9 and TRBJ2-7, is DSGVTQTPKHLITATGQRVTLRCSPRSGDLSVYWYQQSLDQGLQFLIQYYNGEERAKGNILERFSAQQFPDLHSELNLSSLELGDSALYFCASSVEAETLSYEQYFGPGTRLTVT.

The chain carries TRBV7-9 and TRBJ2-1, with 11 bases identical to TRBD2. CDR1 is SEHNR, CDR2 FQNEAQ, per germline (reference sequence). The CDR3 extends over 16 amino acids. J gave up 7 bases and V 1 base, and 6 bases lay outside the gene matches. CDR3 sequence reads: CASSLVGSGRANEQFF. The CDR3 bases are TGTGCCAGCAGCTTAGTCGGTAGCGGGAGGGCGAATGAGCAGTTCTTC.

This rearrangement joins TRBV15 to TRBJ2-7; the D gene could be TRBD1 or TRBD2 (5 bases each). This CDR3 has 14 residues. Per the germline V gene, CDR1 is LNHNV and CDR2 is YYDKDF (reference sequence). V was cut by 2 bases and J by 6 bases, with 14 bases left in between. The CDR3 nucleotides are TGTGCCACCAGCAGAACCCCCGGGGCCCCCGAGCAGTACTTC. As protein: CATSRTPGAPEQYF.

This clonotype has only a few counts. The chain carries TRBV13 and TRBJ2-2; 13 bases are shared with TRBD2. The V and J ends lost 4 bases and 4 bases, in that order; junction bases with no gene match: 3. The CDR3 is made up of 16 amino acids. From germline, CDR1 is PRHDT and CDR2 FYEKMQ (reference sequence). The CDR3 DNA sequence: TGTGCCAGCAGCTCAAGACTAGCGGGGGGCACCGGGGAGCTGTTTTTT. Amino acid sequence: CASSSRLAGGTGELFF.

The chain is built from TRBV5-6 and TRBJ1-1, with 9 bases identical to TRBD1. The CDR3 is 14 residues long. Trimming at V came to 3 bases and at J to 4 bases, leaving 4 bases not matched to a gene. The germline V gene encodes CDR1 SGHDT and CDR2 YYEEEE. The chain's CDR3 is CASSWTGDGTEAFF. Written as DNA, the CDR3 is TGTGCCAGCAGCTGGACAGGGGATGGCACTGAAGCTTTCTTT.

The V gene is TRBV27, the J gene TRBJ2-2, with TRBD2 matching over 7 bases. This CDR3 is built from 14 residues. J lost 3 bases, V lost 2 bases, and 0 bases had no gene match. Germline V gene sequence: CDR1 MNHEY, CDR2 SMNVEV (reference sequence). In DNA form, the CDR3 reads TGTGCCAGCAGTTTAGCGGGAGACACCGGGGAGCTGTTTTTT. It codes for CASSLAGDTGELFF.

In its sample, this clonotype was seen a few times. The V call is TRBV28, the J call TRBJ2-5; unclear D gene. V lost 6 bases and J 0 bases, leaving 8 bases between the germline ends. The germline V gene has CDR1 MDHEN and CDR2 SYDVKM. The CDR3 loop spans 13 amino acids. The CDR3 here is CASRRQYQETQYF. The CDR3 coding sequence is TGTGCCAGCAGGCGACAATACCAAGAGACCCAGTACTTC.

Only a few counts were recorded for this clonotype. This chain joins TRBV6-5 and TRBJ2-1, with D perhaps TRBD2 (6 bases). Germline CDR1 and CDR2: MNHEY and SVGAGI. The V gene lost 6 bases and the J gene lost 6 bases, with 21 bases spanning the gap. This CDR3 comprises 16 residues. The CDR3 nucleotides read TGTGCCAGCAGCCCAAAACGGACTACAAGGGGCAATGAGCAGTTCTTC. Amino acid sequence: CASSPKRTTRGNEQFF.

This chain uses TRBV13 with TRBJ2-3; possible D gene TRBD2, 7 bases. Trimming removed 5 bases at V and 5 bases at J, with 26 bases between. The CDR3 consists of 18 residues. CDR1 and CDR2 (germline): PRHDT, FYEKMQ (reference sequence). CDR3 sequence: CASSHRTGGGGVVDTQYF. CDR3 in DNA: TGTGCCAGCAGCCACCGCACTGGGGGAGGGGGGGTTGTAGATACGCAGTATTTT.

The chain uses TRBV18 and TRBJ1-6; 7 nucleotides align to TRBD1. After removal of 3 bases from V and 11 bases from J, the junction contained 10 bases not matched to a gene. This CDR3 has 15 amino acids. Germline V gene data show CDR1 as KGHSH and CDR2 as LQKENI. DNA for the CDR3: TGTGCCAGCTCACCTTCCGGGACAGAGCGAGCACCCCTCCACTTT. It encodes CASSPSGTERAPLHF.

This chain joins TRBV29-1 and TRBJ2-1, with TRBD1 identical over 7 bases. CDR3 size: 14 residues. Losses at the gene ends were 7 bases for V and 2 bases for J; bases not matched to a gene: 8. Looked up from germline, CDR1 is SQVTM and CDR2 is ANQGSEA. CDR3 protein: CSALTGSTYNEQFF. CDR3 in DNA: TGCAGCGCCCTGACAGGGTCAACCTACAATGAGCAGTTCTTC.

This clonotype was counted only a few times. The rearrangement uses TRBV6-2 or TRBV6-3 and TRBJ2-5; 10 bases are a match to TRBD2. Germline CDR1 and CDR2: MNHEY and SVGEGT. V lost 11 bases to trimming and J lost 3 bases; unmatched junction nucleotides: 15. The length of the CDR3 is 16 residues. In nucleotides, the CDR3 is TGTGCCGCTCAGAGGACTAGCGGTTTAGGCGAAGAGACCCAGTACTTC. Its translation: CAAQRTSGLGEETQYF.

This clonotype turned up a few times. The chain links TRBV7-9 to TRBJ1-1, with TRBD1 as a possible D gene (5 bases). This CDR3 contains 14 residues. Germline V gene data show CDR1 as SEHNR and CDR2 as FQNEAQ (reference sequence). V was shortened by 10 bases and J by 0 bases, with 15 bases between the two germline ends. The DNA of the CDR3 is TGTGCCATTCCAACGGGACTCCTGAACACTGAAGCTTTCTTT. It codes for CAIPTGLLNTEAFF. Supplemented by reference TRBV7-9 and TRBJ1-1, the full variable domain reads DTGVSQNPRHKITKRGQNVTFRCDPISEHNRLYWYRQTLGQGPEFLTYFQNEAQLEKSRLLSDRFSAERPKGSFSTLEIQRTEQGDSAMYLCAIPTGLLNTEAFFGQGTRLTVV.

This clonotype was found a few times. The chain carries TRBV29-1 and TRBJ2-1, with 9 nucleotides matching TRBD2. With 6 bases clipped from V and 6 bases from J, the junction kept 18 bases outside the gene matches. The germline V gene has CDR1 SQVTM and CDR2 ANQGSEA. The CDR3 has 17 residues. The CDR3 loop reads CSVTPRASGTQGNEQFF. CDR3 coding DNA: TGCAGCGTGACCCCAAGGGCTAGCGGGACCCAGGGCAATGAGCAGTTCTTC.

The chain recombines TRBV2 with TRBJ2-1; D is tentatively TRBD1 or TRBD2 (5 bases each). V lost 4 bases and J 1 base, leaving 17 bases between the germline ends. Germline lookup yields CDR1 SNHLY and CDR2 FYNNEI. The CDR3 extends over 17 amino acids. CDR3 protein: CASSGDHEAASYNEQFF. In DNA, the CDR3 is TGTGCCAGCAGTGGGGACCATGAAGCCGCGTCCTACAATGAGCAGTTCTTC.

This clonotype was observed at least ten times. V gene TRBV28 combines with J gene TRBJ2-7; maybe TRBD1 (7 bases). Germline CDR1 reads MDHEN; CDR2 reads SYDVKM. Deletions cut 2 bases from V and 5 bases from J, with 25 bases between. CDR3 length: 18 amino acids. CDR3: CASSLGSAGGGRGHEQYF. The CDR3 DNA sequence: TGTGCCAGCAGTTTAGGGTCGGCAGGGGGAGGACGTGGCCACGAGCAGTACTTC.

The chain joins TRBV9 to TRBJ2-5, with D perhaps TRBD1 or TRBD2 (5 bases each). V was pared by 3 bases and J by 5 bases, with 11 bases between. CDR1 is SGDLS, CDR2 YYNGEE, per germline. CDR3 length: 13 amino acids. CDR3 DNA sequence: TGTGCCAGCAGCGACCTGAGGGACGAGACCCAGTACTTC. The encoded protein is CASSDLRDETQYF.